A single sample gave rise to the 5 T cell receptor beta chains below, sequenced in a study of CD8 T cells in Susac syndrome (dated by TCRdb to about 2019). The library was made by the immunoSEQ multiplex PCR assay. RNA was extracted using the RNeasy kit, and roughly 0.45 to 1 ug of the RNA was reverse transcribed with random hexamers. TCRdb reprocessed the public reads (quality trimming at Q25 with fastp, clone calling with MiXCR) and kept in-frame beta chains. All rows with the same CDR3 protein become a single entry with the most common DNA and genes. The sample has 160,000 or so distinct CDR3 sequences on record, about 91% of them singletons. The top ten constitute approximately 0.075% of the sample. Sample: CD4+ T cells from PBMCs. All receptors come from a human donor in good health.

V gene TRBV3-1 combines with J gene TRBJ1-1, with D possibly TRBD1 on 5 matching bases. The CDR3 loop spans 15 amino acids. The V and J ends lost 2 bases and 0 bases respectively, with 10 bases between them. Germline assignment: CDR1 LGHDT and CDR2 YNNKEL (reference sequence). The CDR3 bases are TGTGCCAGCAGCCAAAGGGACCTAATGAACACTGAAGCTTTCTTT. This encodes CASSQRDLMNTEAFF.

In its sample, this clonotype was seen a few times. The genes are TRBV6-5 and TRBJ2-7; TRBD2 aligns across 14 bases. Germline V gives CDR1 MNHEY, CDR2 SVGAGI. V lost 6 bases to trimming and J lost 7 bases; unmatched junction nucleotides: 8. The length of the CDR3 is 15 residues. The CDR3 here is CASSPTSGRAGEQYF. CDR3 nucleotide sequence: TGTGCCAGCAGCCCGACTAGCGGGAGGGCCGGAGAGCAGTACTTC.

The rearrangement joins TRBV7-9 to TRBJ1-1, with TRBD1 as a possible D gene (5 bases). The length of the CDR3 is 14 residues. CDR1 is SEHNR and CDR2 is FQNEAQ in the germline V gene (reference sequence). With 5 bases removed from V and 3 bases from J, the gap between germline ends came to 13 bases. The CDR3 DNA is TGTGCCAGCAGCGCATCGGGGGGAGACACTGAAGCTTTCTTT. This encodes CASSASGGDTEAFF.

The chain couples TRBV5-1 to TRBJ1-5; tentatively, D is TRBD1 (5 bases). There are 14 residues in the CDR3. From germline, CDR1 is SGHRS and CDR2 YFSETQ. V shed 0 bases and J shed 4 bases, with 8 bases lying between them. The CDR3, as DNA: TGCGCCAGCAGCTTGGGGGACGGAAATCAGCCCCAGCATTTT. Protein: CASSLGDGNQPQHF.

This clonotype was found once. This chain connects TRBV2 to TRBJ2-1; D remains unclear. Between the trimmed V and J ends, which lost 1 base and 4 bases, there was a span of 2 bases. This CDR3 region has 12 residues. Germline CDR1 SNHLY, CDR2 FYNNEI. The CDR3 loop is CASSEEYNEQFF. Written as DNA, the CDR3 is TGTGCCAGCAGTGAAGAGTACAATGAGCAGTTCTTC.